Sequencing of this T cell receptor beta chain was carried out in a study of read filtering for tumor transcriptome and immune sequencing. The CDR3 runs 16 residues. The germline V gene encodes CDR1 MNHNY and CDR2 SVGAGI (reference sequence). V lost 4 bases to trimming and J lost 6 bases; unmatched junction nucleotides: 10. This clonotype has at least ten counts. Molecular barcoded adaptors covering alpha/delta and beta/gamma chains were used on around 370 ng RNA. A single record per CDR3 protein comes from TCRdb applying MiXCR to the reads. The sample yields 75,000 to 90,000 distinct CDR3 sequences, approximately 13% seen once.

The receptor's source is a donor older than 35 with multiple myeloma. Sample: a population of CD138-negative cells sorted from bone marrow. The chain carries TRBV6-6 and TRBJ2-1, with 9 bases aligning to TRBD1. CDR3 nucleotide sequence: TGTGCCAGCAGTTCCAAAGGGACAGGGAACGGCAATGAGCAGTTCTTC. Encoded protein: CASSSKGTGNGNEQFF.